Sequencing of this T cell receptor (beta chain) was carried out in a study of CD8+ T cells in alopecia areata (dated by TCRdb to 2016 to 2019). For the study in its entirety: Skin from C3H/HeJ donors aged 6-12 months with spontaneous alopecia was grafted onto female C3H/HeJ recipients aged 7-10 weeks. In humans, TCRbeta sequencing was performed on scalp tissue and on sorted CD4+ and CD8+ peripheral blood T cells from healthy controls and from patients with patchy or totalis/universalis alopecia areata. RNA was obtained with the PAXgene miRNA kit for fixed scalp, the miRNeasy kit for PBMCs, and the RNeasy kit for mouse skin. High-throughput TCRbeta sequencing was used to examine T cell clonal expansion in alopecia areata in both the C3H/HeJ mouse model and human patients. Scalp clonality was compared among normal scalp (n=4), patchy alopecia areata scalp (n=8), and alopecia totalis/universalis scalp (n=8). TCRbeta CDR3 regions were amplified by immunoSEQ multiplex PCR using 35 Vbeta forward and 13 Jbeta reverse primers.

What the work shows at the level of the full study, not this receptor alone: Lesional scalp, especially in alopecia totalis/universalis, showed higher clonality and more expanded CD8+ clones than normal scalp, suggesting antigenic drive. TCR sequences shared between patients were less clear than in mice, possibly partly because of HLA diversity in the patient population. Unlike mouse skin, where gammadelta T cells dominate, normal human skin contains resident alphabeta T cells that get sequenced too, which complicates analysis of the scalp TCR repertoire.

The germline V gene gives CDR1 as NNHDY and CDR2 as SYVADS. From the cysteine through the phenylalanine, the CDR3 covers 14 amino acids. Of the CDR3's DNA, 30 bases were read; they are in frame from base 1. Clipping removes 2 bases from V and 3 bases from J, with 3 as the unmatched junction base count. On this clone itself: Its target antigen remains unknown. The species here is mouse, which means the gene names and germline sequences are mouse ones. The missing CDR3 end, 4 residues past where the read stops, is filled in from the germline J gene.

The library came from the immunoSEQ multiplex PCR assay. For TCR sequencing, RNA was extracted from every sample and reverse transcribed into cDNA to serve as template. SuperScript III was used for first-strand cDNA synthesis, primed with a 2:1 mix of oligo-dT and random hexamers. A synthetic immune receptor repertoire was used to assess amplification bias, and residual bias was removed computationally. Libraries were sequenced on Illumina HiSeq with 60 bp reads covering the CDR3, read from J toward V. The authors processed their data as follows. Raw reads were preprocessed for error removal, and CDR3 was defined according to IMGT conventions as running from the conserved cysteine to phenylalanine. Clonality was calculated as 1 minus Shannon entropy normalized by log2 of the number of productive unique TCRs. Whether each scalp clone was CD4 or CD8 was inferred by checking scalp TCRbeta sequences against the CD4 and CD8 repertoires from sorted blood. TCRdb obtained this table from immuneACCESS and retained in-frame rearrangements with V and J assigned. These tables miss some clones; where compared with another copy, unresolved V genes account for less than half of the shortfall, and the remainder is unexplained. V, J and clone size are those of that table, while D and trimming were read from the DNA. The data for this sample show approximately 110,000 clones, each detected more than once. The ten largest make up roughly 21% of the sample.

This chain joins TRBV13-3 to TRBJ2-7; 9 bases in the middle match TRBD2. The sample consisted of lesional skin. The clonotype was recovered from a C3H/HeJ mouse with alopecia areata. This line of mice carries MHC haplotype H2-k. The encoded CDR3 is CASSEPGLGYEQYF. CDR3 bases read: TGTGCCAGCAGTGAACCGGGACTGGGCTAT.